This TCR beta chain was identified in a study of shared clonotypes between healthy human individuals (dated by TCRdb to 2018 to 2020). Study-level background: Three men and two women, aged 18 to 49 years, made up the cohort. The study deeply sequenced blood TCR repertoires of several healthy adults to estimate repertoire size and the extent of clonotype sharing between individuals. For each donor, three plates each were used for CD4 naive and CD4 memory, two plates were used for CD8 naive, and one plate was used for CD8 memory. Each donor's leukapheresis produced roughly between about 0.8 and 8.9 billion PBMCs. Different laboratories and diverse techniques were used to prepare libraries and sequence TCR repertoires, to increase sequencing depth and limit assay-specific biases. The investigation overall reported the following: Incomplete sequencing was indicated by rarefaction of sorted-subset datasets, despite the large sequencing depth. The genetic and exposure-history diversity represented was limited by the small number of donors. Higher generation probabilities were observed for clonotypes shared by all four sorted-subset donors than for non-shared clonotypes. Based on pairwise subsampling, the degree of clonotype sharing among donors was expected to be affected by sequencing depth. Naive subsets generally had larger estimated clonotype richness than memory subsets. Only blood was sampled, and tissue TCR repertoires likely differ from those in blood. Around 5% of naive CD4, 3.5% of naive CD8, 2.3% of memory CD4, and 0.4% of memory CD8 clonotypes were shared across several donors.

CD8 naive samples were obtained by positive selection for CCR7 among CD45RO-negative cells, yielding a CD45RA+CCR7+ population from which TemRA cells were excluded. The donors were healthy, HIV-negative adults who had no recently reported acute infections or vaccinations. Every donor was a Caucasian adult residing in Nashville, Tennessee, USA. After blood collection by leukapheresis, PBMCs were isolated using Ficoll-Histopaque density gradient centrifugation and then cryopreserved in the vapor phase of liquid nitrogen. Analytical flow cytometry was used to check the purity and quantity of each magnetically sorted T cell population. Genomic DNA was isolated from every sorted fraction and measured by UV absorbance on a Nanodrop 2000c. Using the deep immunoSEQ assay, multiplex PCR amplified TCR CDR3 regions from genomic DNA. For each cell subset, the extracted genomic DNA was distributed evenly across all wells of several immunoSEQ 96-well plates, and each plate served as one replicate. For sorted subsets, roughly 200 ng of genomic DNA, equivalent to roughly 33,000 T cell genomes, went into each replicate PCR. Purified libraries were measured with a Qubit 3.0 fluorometer, size-checked on a Bioanalyzer 2100, and measured again with the KAPA Library Quantification kit. A separate single-read 150-cycle Illumina NextSeq 550 flow cell was used to sequence each immunoSEQ 96-well plate. In the paper's pipeline: Because the immunoSEQ output included only junctional sequences and no quality scores, the filtering could not be the same as the filtering used for full-length reads. Sequences were annotated with PyIR, a Python wrapper for IgBLAST v1.9, using IMGT germline references to assign V/J genes and CDR3. Reads with weak V/J assignments (E-value above 1e-6), missing CDR3, stop codons, out-of-frame junctions, or ambiguous translated residues were removed. A V3J clonotype was defined by an identical inferred V gene, J gene, and CDR3 amino acid sequence. To compute the percentage overlap between repertoires, the number of shared unique clonotypes was divided by the size of the smaller repertoire. Three approaches were used to assess repertoire richness: RTK rarefaction, the Chao1 estimator, and Recon v2.1 estimates of unobserved clonotypes. Generation probabilities for all TCRbeta clonotypes obtained by the gDNA method from several donors were computed using OLGA. The table was pulled from immuneACCESS by TCRdb, which kept in-frame rearrangements only. Such tables lose some clones; where checked, under half of the loss comes from unresolved V genes, and the rest has no known cause. The V and J calls and clone size come from that table; D and trimming were worked out from the DNA. A total of about 2 million clones appear in this sample, about 95% of them only once. 0.85% to 1.3% of the sample is taken by the ten largest.

The CDR3 numbers 18 residues from cysteine through phenylalanine. Only the CDR3 portion is preserved as DNA: 54 bases, with reading frame beginning at the first base. With regard to this clone: Its antigen specificity is not known. Per-nucleotide qualities are absent, and no much larger clonotype sits a single base away.

Here the chain combines TRBV21-1 and TRBJ2-2; the table calls TRBD2, which could not be checked here. TRBV21-1 is given as a pseudogene. The sequencing sample was made of naive CD8+ T cells sorted from blood. Interpreted using the paper, the cell subset or site label stands for: CD45RA+CCR7+. This clonotype was obtained from a man between 18 and 29 years old in good health. DNA sequence: TGTGCCAGCAGCAAAGTGACTAGCGGGCAGGCGAACACCGGGGAGCTGTTTTTT. Its protein product is CASSKVTSGQANTGELFF.